This entry features one TCR beta chain sequence. V lost 6 bases and J 1 base, leaving 11 bases between the germline ends. CDR3 size: 14 residues. Germline V gene sequence: CDR1 SGHRS, CDR2 YFSETQ. The source of the sample is a study of blood T cell repertoires in COVID-19. Original processing methods: Counts of nucleated cells, estimated from reference gene primer amplification, were obtained. The method was immunoSEQ multiplex PCR; TCRdb's version includes in-frame clones alone and lacks a portion of them. V and J calls and clone size follow that table, whereas D and trimming were derived from the DNA. The sample shows around 140,000 clones, roughly four fifths of them seen only once.

Sequencing was done on a sample of peripheral blood. The J gene is TRBJ1-3, the V gene TRBV5-1, with no clear D. The origin of this receptor is a human donor with acute or convalescent COVID-19. The donor label of this sample is uncertain. CDR3: CASMITGSGNTIYF. DNA for the CDR3: TGCGCCAGCATGATTACCGGGTCTGGAAACACCATATATTTT.